The 12 T cell receptor beta chains listed next were all sequenced from one sample in a study of response to subunit inactivated influenza vaccine. One entry per CDR3 protein, called by TCRdb with MiXCR from the RT-PCR reads. The sample carries 450,000 to 600,000 distinct CDR3 sequences, 15% to 20% recorded once. Material: CD4+ T cells sorted from PBMCs, obtained roughly 24 months after vaccination. These receptors were obtained from a man between 45 and 75 years old who received an inactivated influenza vaccine.

This clonotype was counted only a few times. The chain recombines TRBV18 with TRBJ2-7; D is uncertain. This CDR3 region has 12 residues. V shed 2 bases and J shed 2 bases, with 4 bases lying between them. Germline-derived CDR1 and CDR2 are KGHSH and LQKENI. The CDR3 spells CASSPSAYEQYF. The CDR3 bases are TGTGCCAGCTCACCATCTGCCTACGAGCAGTACTTC.

V and J are TRBV4-2 and TRBJ2-3, with a possible D match to TRBD1 (6 bases). The CDR3 totals 16 residues. Trimming left V 2 bases short and J 1 base short, with 13 bases between. In germline, CDR1 is LGHNA, CDR2 YNFKEQ. CDR3 in amino acids: CASSQKQGGGTDTQYF. CDR3 nucleotide sequence: TGTGCCAGCAGCCAAAAACAGGGTGGGGGCACAGATACGCAGTATTTT.

This chain connects TRBV12-3 or TRBV12-4 to TRBJ2-1; D is uncertain. The CDR3 covers 14 residues. V lost 6 bases to trimming and J lost 3 bases, with 12 bases between them. The CDR3: CASSAPSFYNEQFF. The CDR3 DNA follows: TGTGCCAGCAGCGCCCCGTCTTTCTACAATGAGCAGTTCTTC.

The table lists this clonotype with a few counts. The gene calls are TRBV5-1 and TRBJ2-7, with 7 nucleotides matching TRBD2. Per germline, CDR1 SGHRS and CDR2 YFSETQ. The CDR3 sequence is 15 residues long. J was trimmed by 0 bases and V by 4 bases; bases with no gene match: 7. The CDR3 spells CASSRSGGPSYEQYF. The DNA of the CDR3 is TGCGCCAGCAGCCGGTCGGGAGGCCCCTCCTACGAGCAGTACTTC.

The genes are TRBV9 and TRBJ2-7; D is unresolved. Trimming shortened V by 0 bases and J by 0 bases, and 10 bases separated the two germline ends. The CDR3 is 15 amino acids. Looked up from germline, CDR1 is SGDLS and CDR2 is YYNGEE. The CDR3 is CASSVGPGNSYEQYF. The CDR3 DNA follows: TGTGCCAGCAGCGTAGGCCCAGGCAACTCCTACGAGCAGTACTTC.

In this sample, this clonotype turned up many times. This chain uses TRBV3-1 with TRBJ2-7; D not resolved. Germline V gene data show CDR1 as LGHDT and CDR2 as YNNKEL (reference sequence). V lost 1 base, J lost 3 bases, and 7 bases lay in between. The CDR3 spans 13 residues. CDR3 in DNA: TGTGCCAGCAGCCAAGTAGGTAGCTACGAGCAGTACTTC. This sequence encodes CASSQVGSYEQYF.

This clonotype was counted ten times or more. The chain couples TRBV12-3 or TRBV12-4 to TRBJ1-6, with 9 nucleotides matching TRBD1. V dropped 6 bases and J dropped 7; count of bases not matched to a gene: 1. CDR3 length equals 13 residues. The CDR3 coding sequence is TGTGCCAGCAGGACAGGGGGAAATTCACCCCTCCACTTT. It specifies CASRTGGNSPLHF.

V is TRBV6-2 or TRBV6-3 and J is TRBJ1-6; possible D gene TRBD1, 5 bases. This CDR3 is 13 amino acids long. Germline loops: CDR1 MNHEY, CDR2 SVGEGT. V was shortened by 4 bases and J by 7 bases, with 8 bases between the two germline ends. CDR3 amino acids: CASSSEGNSPLHF. The CDR3 nucleotides are TGTGCCAGCAGTTCGGAGGGGAATTCACCCCTCCACTTT.

This clonotype was counted many times. Written as DNA, the CDR3 is TGCAGCGTGATCGGGACGCCGAATCAGCCCCAGCATTTT. Its protein is CSVIGTPNQPQHF. This chain joins TRBV29-1 and TRBJ1-5, with D possibly matching TRBD1 (5 bases). The ends were cut back, 6 bases at V and 4 bases at J, with 13 bases in the middle. The CDR3 is made up of 13 amino acids. CDR1 and CDR2 (germline): SQVTM, ANQGSEA.

This clonotype appeared many times. The chain has TRBV3-1 and TRBJ2-1, with TRBD2 as a possible D gene (5 bases). V lost 0 bases and J lost 0, with 15 bases in between. There are 18 residues in the CDR3. Germline-derived CDR1 and CDR2 are LGHDT and YNNKEL (reference sequence). The CDR3 sequence: CASSQDGTSLSSYNEQFF. The CDR3 DNA follows: TGTGCCAGCAGCCAAGATGGAACTAGTTTAAGCTCCTACAATGAGCAGTTCTTC.

A few counts support this clonotype. An end of the junction differs from the germline gene, which may be a read error. This sequence joins TRBV5-1 and TRBJ2-3, with D maybe TRBD1 (6 bases). Germline V gene lookup returns CDR1 SGHRS and CDR2 YFSETQ. The CDR3 contains 15 residues. The CDR3 sequence is CASRLGAASTDTQYF. DNA of the CDR3: TGCGCCAGCAGGTTGGGGGCGGCAAGCACAGATACGCAGTATTTT.

V is TRBV20-1 and J is TRBJ2-3; no definite D call. V gave up 4 bases and J gave up 0 bases, with 5 bases separating them. Germline V gene data show CDR1 as DFQATT and CDR2 as SNEGSKA (reference sequence). The CDR3 covers 12 residues. The CDR3 DNA reads as TGCAGTGCTAAGGCTAGCACAGATACGCAGTATTTT. It codes for CSAKASTDTQYF.